This T cell receptor (beta chain) stems from a study of blood T cell repertoires in COVID-19. Trimming removed 0 bases from V and 2 bases from J, with 8 bases in between. This CDR3 is built from 15 residues. The V gene's germline CDR1 is SGHAT and CDR2 FQNNGV. This clone occurred a few times. In the source study's methods: Nucleated cell counts were estimated from reference gene primer amplification. TCRdb's copy holds only in-frame clones and misses some; the assay was immunoSEQ multiplex PCR. V, J and clone size were drawn from that table, and D and trimming were deduced from the DNA. The sample carries 250,000 to 300,000 clones, around 86% recorded once.

This sequence joins TRBV11-2 and TRBJ2-1; no clear D. The receptor was derived from a woman aged 60-70 years with active or convalescent COVID-19. Material: peripheral blood. This chain's CDR3 is CASSLERLTYNEQFF. The DNA for the CDR3 is TGTGCCAGCAGCTTAGAGCGACTCACCTACAATGAGCAGTTCTTC.